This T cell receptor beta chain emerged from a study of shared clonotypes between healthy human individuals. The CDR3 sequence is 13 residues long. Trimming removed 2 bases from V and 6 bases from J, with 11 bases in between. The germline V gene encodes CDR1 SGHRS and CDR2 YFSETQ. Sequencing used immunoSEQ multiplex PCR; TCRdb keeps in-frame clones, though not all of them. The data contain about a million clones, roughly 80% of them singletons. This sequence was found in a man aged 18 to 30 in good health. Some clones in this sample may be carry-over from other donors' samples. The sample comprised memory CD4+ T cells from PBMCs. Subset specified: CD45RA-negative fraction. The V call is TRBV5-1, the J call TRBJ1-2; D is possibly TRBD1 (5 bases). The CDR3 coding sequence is TGCGCCAGCAGCTTTCAGGGAGTTAATGGCTACACCTTC. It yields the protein CASSFQGVNGYTF.